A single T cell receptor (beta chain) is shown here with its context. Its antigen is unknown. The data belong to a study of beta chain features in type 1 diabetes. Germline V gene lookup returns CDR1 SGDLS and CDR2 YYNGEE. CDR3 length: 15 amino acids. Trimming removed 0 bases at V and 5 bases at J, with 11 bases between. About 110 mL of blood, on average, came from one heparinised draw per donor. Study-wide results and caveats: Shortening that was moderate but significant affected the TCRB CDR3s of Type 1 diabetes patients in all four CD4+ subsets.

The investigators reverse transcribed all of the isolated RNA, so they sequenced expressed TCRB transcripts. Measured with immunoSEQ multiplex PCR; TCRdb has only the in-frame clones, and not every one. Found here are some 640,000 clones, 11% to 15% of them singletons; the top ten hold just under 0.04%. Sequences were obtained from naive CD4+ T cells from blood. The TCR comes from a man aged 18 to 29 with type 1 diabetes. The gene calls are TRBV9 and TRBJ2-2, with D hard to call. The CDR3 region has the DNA TGTGCCAGCAGCGTAGTCGGGTGGTTTACCGGGGAGCTGTTTTTT. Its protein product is CASSVVGWFTGELFF.